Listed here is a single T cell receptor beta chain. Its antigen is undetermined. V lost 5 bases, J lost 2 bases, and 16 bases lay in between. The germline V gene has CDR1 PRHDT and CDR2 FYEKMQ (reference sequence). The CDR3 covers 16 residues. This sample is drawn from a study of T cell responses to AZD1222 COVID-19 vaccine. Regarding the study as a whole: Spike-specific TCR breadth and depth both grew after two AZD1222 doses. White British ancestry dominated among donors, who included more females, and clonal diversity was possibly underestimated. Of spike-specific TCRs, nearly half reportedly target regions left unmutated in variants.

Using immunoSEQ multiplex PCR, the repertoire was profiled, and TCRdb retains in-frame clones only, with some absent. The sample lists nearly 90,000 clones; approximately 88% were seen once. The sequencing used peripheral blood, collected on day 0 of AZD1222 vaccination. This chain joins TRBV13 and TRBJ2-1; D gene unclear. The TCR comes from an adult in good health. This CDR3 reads CASSARIPVPYNEQFF. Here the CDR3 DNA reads TGTGCCAGCAGCGCCCGAATCCCAGTACCCTACAATGAGCAGTTCTTC.